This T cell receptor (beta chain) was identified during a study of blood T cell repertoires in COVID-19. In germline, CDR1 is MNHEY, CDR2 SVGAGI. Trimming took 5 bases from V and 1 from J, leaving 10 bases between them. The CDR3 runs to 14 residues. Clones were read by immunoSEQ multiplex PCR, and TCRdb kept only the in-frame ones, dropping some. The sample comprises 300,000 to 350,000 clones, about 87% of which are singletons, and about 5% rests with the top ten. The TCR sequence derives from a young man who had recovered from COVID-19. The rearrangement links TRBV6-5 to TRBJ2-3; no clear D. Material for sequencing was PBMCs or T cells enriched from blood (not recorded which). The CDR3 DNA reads TGTGCCAGCAGTACAGCAGGTCGCACAGATACGCAGTATTTT. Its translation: CASSTAGRTDTQYF.